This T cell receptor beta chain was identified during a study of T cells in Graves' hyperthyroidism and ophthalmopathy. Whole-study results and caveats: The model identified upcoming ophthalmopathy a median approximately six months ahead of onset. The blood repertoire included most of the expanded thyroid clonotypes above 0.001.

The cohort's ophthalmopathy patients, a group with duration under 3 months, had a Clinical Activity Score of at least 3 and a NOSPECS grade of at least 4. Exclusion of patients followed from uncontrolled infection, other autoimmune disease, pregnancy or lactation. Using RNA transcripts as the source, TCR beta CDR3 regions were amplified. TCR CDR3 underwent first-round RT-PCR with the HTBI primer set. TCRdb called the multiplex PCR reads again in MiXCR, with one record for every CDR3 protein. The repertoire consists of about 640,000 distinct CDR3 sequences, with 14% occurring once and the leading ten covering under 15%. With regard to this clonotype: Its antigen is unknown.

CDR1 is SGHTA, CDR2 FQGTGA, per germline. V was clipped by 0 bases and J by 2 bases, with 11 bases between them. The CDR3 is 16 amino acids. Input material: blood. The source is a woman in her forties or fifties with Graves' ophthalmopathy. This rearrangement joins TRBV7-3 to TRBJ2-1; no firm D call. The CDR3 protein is CASSLTGFSTYNEQFF. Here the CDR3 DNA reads TGTGCCAGCAGCTTAACTGGCTTCTCTACCTACAATGAGCAGTTCTTC.